The 31 T cell receptor beta chains presented below share a single source sample, sequenced in a study of identical twins. Each CDR3 protein is one row after TCRdb ran MiXCR on the 5' RACE reads. The data hold about 690,000 distinct CDR3 sequences, with approximately 21% observed a single time. The sample was also linked to a second study, of T cells expressing NK-cell markers.

Sample: PBMCs. These receptors originate from a woman aged 18-29 years in good health.

This clonotype was found a few times. The rearrangement uses TRBV18 and TRBJ2-7; D may be TRBD1 (5 bases). Germline CDR1 reads KGHSH; CDR2 reads LQKENI. Trimming took off 5 bases at V and 3 bases at J, with 11 bases between the two ends. The CDR3 loop spans 13 amino acids. CDR3 nucleotides: TGTGCCAGCTCATCCAGCCAGGGCTACGAGCAGTACTTC. Encoded protein: CASSSSQGYEQYF.

This sequence joins TRBV12-3 or TRBV12-4 and TRBJ2-5, with TRBD2 matching 9 bases. Trimming removed 6 bases from V and 4 bases from J; junction bases left unmatched: 9. This CDR3 region has 15 residues. The CDR3 protein is CASSQSAGGAETQYF. Here the CDR3 DNA reads TGTGCCAGCAGCCAATCGGCGGGGGGGGCAGAGACCCAGTACTTC.

There are a few counts of this clonotype. The chain couples TRBV6-5 to TRBJ1-1; unclear D gene. Between the trimmed V and J ends, which lost 0 bases and 2 bases, there was a span of 13 bases. The germline V gene has CDR1 MNHEY and CDR2 SVGAGI. The CDR3 loop spans 16 amino acids. DNA for the CDR3: TGTGCCAGCAGTTACTCGGTGCCGCTCTCAAACACTGAAGCTTTCTTT. Translating gives CASSYSVPLSNTEAFF.

CDR3 nucleotide sequence: TGTGCCAGCAGCTTAACTACAGCCCAAGAGACCCAGTACTTC. Translation gives CASSLTTAQETQYF. V usage is TRBV7-2 and J usage is TRBJ2-5; D unresolved. The germline gives CDR1 SGHTA, CDR2 FQGNSA. The germline V and J ends were trimmed by 2 bases and 1 base, with 8 bases remaining between them. This CDR3 is built from 14 residues.

The J gene is TRBJ1-1, the V gene TRBV5-4, with TRBD1 as a possible D gene (6 bases). V gave up 1 base and J gave up 5 bases, with 12 bases separating them. The CDR3 totals 14 residues. Germline CDR1 reads SGHNT; CDR2 reads YYREEE (reference sequence). CDR3 DNA sequence: TGTGCCAGCAGCTTGCCTACAGGGAGGACTGAAGCTTTCTTT. Translation: CASSLPTGRTEAFF.

This clonotype showed up many times. J is TRBJ1-2 and V is TRBV15; D is unresolved. The germline V and J ends were trimmed by 0 bases and 2 bases, with 4 bases remaining between them. CDR1 is LNHNV, CDR2 YYDKDF, per germline (reference sequence). The CDR3 spans 13 residues. The CDR3 loop reads CATSRDYNYGYTF. The CDR3 DNA reads TGTGCCACCAGCAGAGATTACAACTATGGCTACACCTTC.

This clonotype showed up many times. The V gene is TRBV6-4, the J gene TRBJ2-3; D might be TRBD1 or TRBD2, each matching 5 bases. The CDR3 totals 14 residues. Germline lookup yields CDR1 MRHNA and CDR2 SNTAGT. V lost 6 bases, J lost 9 bases, and 19 bases lay in between. The CDR3 bases are TGTGCCAGCAGCCGAGGGGAGAGCCCCGGGACGCAGTATTTT. As protein: CASSRGESPGTQYF.

The genes are TRBV29-1 and TRBJ2-7; TRBD2 might be the D (6 bases). Germline V lookup: CDR1 SQVTM, CDR2 ANQGSEA. Trimming stripped 6 bases from V and 1 base from J, with 22 bases between. This CDR3 is built from 16 residues. The CDR3 bases are TGCAGCGTGACCGGGATCGGGACTTCCAAATCCTACGAGCAGTACTTC. Translated, it gives CSVTGIGTSKSYEQYF.

Many counts were recorded for this clonotype. The chain links TRBV15 to TRBJ1-2; D is unresolved. Looked up from germline, CDR1 is LNHNV and CDR2 is YYDKDF (reference sequence). The CDR3 is made up of 14 amino acids. Trimming took off 0 bases at V and 7 bases at J, with 12 bases between the two ends. As DNA, the CDR3 is TGTGCCACCAGCAGAGATCGATGGCGGGGTGGCTACACCTTC. Its protein is CATSRDRWRGGYTF.

The chain recombines TRBV7-2 with TRBJ2-3; D remains unclear. CDR3 length: 14 residues. Germline V gene sequence: CDR1 SGHTA, CDR2 FQGNSA. V was pared by 2 bases and J by 3 bases, with 9 bases between. The CDR3 DNA is TGTGCCAGCAGCTTACGGGCGGTTACAGATACGCAGTATTTT. Translating it yields CASSLRAVTDTQYF.

The V call is TRBV20-1, the J call TRBJ2-1; D unresolved. Germline assignment: CDR1 DFQATT and CDR2 SNEGSKA (reference sequence). The CDR3 has 11 residues. With 0 bases removed from V and 7 bases from J, the gap between germline ends came to 4 bases. This CDR3 reads CSARDGNEQFF. The CDR3 DNA sequence: TGCAGTGCTAGAGATGGGAATGAGCAGTTCTTC.

The chain joins TRBV10-3 to TRBJ2-7; TRBD1 might be the D (6 bases). CDR3 length: 13 residues. V was cut by 4 bases and J by 2 bases, with 9 bases left in between. Germline assignment: CDR1 ENHRY and CDR2 SYGVKD. The chain's CDR3 is CAISGQAPYEQYF. The CDR3 nucleotides read TGTGCCATCAGTGGACAGGCGCCCTACGAGCAGTACTTC.

The genes are TRBV29-1 and TRBJ1-2; D is unresolved. The V and J ends lost 8 bases and 8 bases respectively, with 9 bases between them. Germline V gene lookup returns CDR1 SQVTM and CDR2 ANQGSEA. The CDR3 totals 9 residues. Here the CDR3 reads CSTGGGYTF. In DNA, the CDR3 is TGCAGCACTGGCGGAGGCTACACCTTC.

This clonotype has a handful of counts. V is TRBV27 and J is TRBJ2-1; 8 nucleotides agree with TRBD2. Germline V CDR1 and CDR2: MNHEY, SMNVEV (reference sequence). After removal of 6 bases from V and 10 bases from J, the junction contained 11 bases not matched to a gene. This CDR3 contains 14 residues. The CDR3 loop is CASRSGGSVREQFF. CDR3 DNA sequence: TGTGCCAGCAGAAGCGGGGGATCTGTTCGGGAGCAGTTCTTC.

V usage is TRBV20-1 and J usage is TRBJ2-6; TRBD2 is a possible D gene (6 bases). The germline gives CDR1 DFQATT, CDR2 SNEGSKA (reference sequence). Trimming removed 3 bases at V and 2 bases at J, with 8 bases between. The CDR3 runs to 14 residues. The CDR3 sequence is CSASSGPGANVLTF. In nucleotides, the CDR3 is TGCAGTGCTAGTAGCGGCCCTGGGGCCAACGTCCTGACTTTC.

This clonotype was counted only a few times. V usage is TRBV29-1 and J usage is TRBJ2-5; D is uncertain. V was cut by 1 base and J by 8 bases, with 11 bases left in between. This CDR3 is 12 amino acids long. The germline CDR1 and CDR2 sequences are SQVTM and ANQGSEA. The chain's CDR3 is CSVEGSGRTQYF. Written as DNA, the CDR3 is TGCAGCGTTGAAGGGTCCGGTCGAACCCAGTACTTC.

The gene calls are TRBV3-1 and TRBJ2-7; a weak D match, TRBD1 (7 bases). Trimming removed 1 base at V and 2 bases at J, with 12 bases between. CDR1 is LGHDT and CDR2 is YNNKEL in the germline V gene (reference sequence). The CDR3 is 15 residues long. The chain's CDR3 is CASSQGPGGTYEQYF. CDR3 coding DNA: TGTGCCAGCAGCCAAGGTCCAGGGGGGACCTACGAGCAGTACTTC.

The chain combines TRBV20-1 with TRBJ2-7; 11 nucleotides match TRBD1. Germline assignment: CDR1 DFQATT and CDR2 SNEGSKA (reference sequence). The CDR3 runs to 16 residues. The V gene end was trimmed by 0 bases and the J gene end by 4 bases; junction bases not matched to a gene: 8. The CDR3 DNA reads TGCAGTGCTAGAGATATGGGGGACAGGGGGATATACGAGCAGTACTTC. Its translation: CSARDMGDRGIYEQYF.

This clonotype came up a few times. V and J are TRBV3-1 and TRBJ2-5; TRBD1 aligns across 9 bases. The ends lost 5 bases at V and 5 bases at J; junction bases unmatched: 9. CDR3 size: 15 residues. Germline-derived CDR1 and CDR2 are LGHDT and YNNKEL (reference sequence). The CDR3 DNA follows: TGTGCCAGCAGCGATCCGGGACAGGGTGAGGAGACCCAGTACTTC. Amino acids: CASSDPGQGEETQYF.

V usage is TRBV3-1 and J usage is TRBJ2-1, with TRBD1 identical over 9 bases. J gave up 2 bases and V 3 bases, and 11 bases lay outside the gene matches. The length of the CDR3 is 18 residues. CDR1 is LGHDT, CDR2 YNNKEL, per germline (reference sequence). CDR3 sequence (DNA): TGTGCCAGCAGCCATCCCCGCGGGACAGGGAATGCCTACAATGAGCAGTTCTTC. As protein: CASSHPRGTGNAYNEQFF.

This clonotype showed up just a few times. The chain recombines TRBV6-1 with TRBJ2-5, with 11 bases matching TRBD2. V was clipped by 5 bases and J by 2 bases; unmatched bases: 4. Germline V gene sequence: CDR1 MNHNS, CDR2 SASEGT. CDR3 length: 15 amino acids. The CDR3, as DNA: TGTGCCAGCAGTATATTAGCGGGGGGGCAAGAGACCCAGTACTTC. Translated: CASSILAGGQETQYF.

There are a few counts of this clonotype. The V and J genes are TRBV10-3 and TRBJ2-2; D ambiguous. The CDR3 spans 15 residues. V was pared by 0 bases and J by 2 bases, with 7 bases between. CDR1 and CDR2 from the germline V gene are ENHRY and SYGVKD. The CDR3 sequence: CAISESIRNTGELFF. CDR3 DNA sequence: TGTGCCATCAGTGAGTCGATCCGCAACACCGGGGAGCTGTTTTTT.

This clonotype was detected ten times or more. This chain connects TRBV27 to TRBJ2-5, with 11 bases aligning to TRBD2. This CDR3 has 15 residues. The germline V gene encodes CDR1 MNHEY and CDR2 SMNVEV (reference sequence). V trimming: 4 bases; J trimming: 5 bases; junction bases outside the gene matches: 6. Written as DNA, the CDR3 is TGTGCCAGCAGTTCTTTAGCGGGAGGGCCGGAGACCCAGTACTTC. Protein: CASSSLAGGPETQYF.

This clonotype was counted at least ten times. The chain carries TRBV19 and TRBJ1-5, with D unclear. The CDR3 length is 13 residues. Germline CDR1 reads LNHDA; CDR2 reads SQIVND (reference sequence). Trimming took off 3 bases at V and 3 bases at J, with 6 bases between the two ends. The CDR3 spells CASSIIINQPQHF. The CDR3 bases are TGTGCCAGTAGTATCATCATCAATCAGCCCCAGCATTTT. Together with reference TRBV19 and TRBJ1-5, the CDR3 gives the full variable domain: DGGITQSPKYLFRKEGQNVTLSCEQNLNHDAMYWYRQDPGQGLRLIYYSQIVNDFQKGDIAEGYSVSREKKESFPLTVTSAQKNPTAFYLCASSIIINQPQHFGDGTRLSIL.

The chain has TRBV7-9 and TRBJ1-1; D unresolved. The V gene lost 8 bases and the J gene lost 1 base, with 11 bases spanning the gap. CDR1 is SEHNR and CDR2 is FQNEAQ in the germline V gene (reference sequence). The CDR3 runs to 13 residues. CDR3: CASGYTANTEAFF. Here the CDR3 DNA reads TGTGCCAGCGGGTACACGGCGAACACTGAAGCTTTCTTT.

This clonotype was picked up many times. V gene TRBV7-9 combines with J gene TRBJ2-5; D not resolved. V gave up 8 bases and J gave up 2 bases, with 21 bases separating them. CDR3 length: 16 amino acids. Germline CDR1 SEHNR, CDR2 FQNEAQ (reference sequence). This chain's CDR3 is CASAFGLWGSQETQYF. CDR3 sequence (DNA): TGTGCCAGCGCCTTTGGGCTGTGGGGTAGTCAAGAGACCCAGTACTTC.

This clonotype was counted ten times or more. The chain couples TRBV24-1 to TRBJ2-1, with TRBD2 identical over 7 bases. This CDR3 has 16 amino acids. In germline, CDR1 is KGHDR, CDR2 SFDVKD. Trimming cost V 9 bases and J 0 bases; bases outside gene matches: 10. CDR3 protein: CATGSGRESSYNEQFF. The CDR3 DNA is TGTGCCACCGGTTCGGGGCGGGAGAGCTCCTACAATGAGCAGTTCTTC.

The table lists this clonotype with a few counts. The chain carries TRBV25-1 and TRBJ2-5, with D perhaps TRBD1 (5 bases). V was pared by 7 bases and J by 4 bases, with 10 bases between. The CDR3 spans 12 residues. Germline assignment: CDR1 MGHDK and CDR2 SYGVNS. The CDR3 coding sequence is TGTGCCAGCAACAGACAGAGAGAGACCCAGTACTTC. Translating it yields CASNRQRETQYF.

This clonotype was seen a handful of times. The rearrangement uses TRBV2 and TRBJ2-5; 10 nucleotides match TRBD1. Losses at the gene ends were 6 bases for V and 5 bases for J; bases not matched to a gene: 12. The CDR3 runs 16 residues. Germline-derived CDR1 and CDR2 are SNHLY and FYNNEI. As DNA, the CDR3 is TGTGCCAGCAGCACCCTACGACAGGGGGCGGAGGAGACCCAGTACTTC. Protein sequence: CASSTLRQGAEETQYF.

In its sample, this clonotype was seen a few times. The chain carries TRBV3-1 and TRBJ1-6; tentative D call: TRBD1 (6 bases). From germline, CDR1 is LGHDT and CDR2 YNNKEL (reference sequence). V was shortened by 7 bases and J by 10 bases, with 20 bases between the two germline ends. The CDR3 loop spans 15 amino acids. CDR3 coding DNA: TGTGCCAGCACCCTAGGTGGGCCCAGGGGCTCACCCCTCCACTTT. Its translation is CASTLGGPRGSPLHF. Drawing the rest from reference TRBV3-1 and TRBJ1-6, the complete variable domain is DTAVSQTPKYLVTQMGNDKSIKCEQNLGHDTMYWYKQDSKKFLKIMFSYNNKELIINETVPNRFSPKSPDKAHLNLHINSLELGDSAVYFCASTLGGPRGSPLHFGNGTRLTVT.

A few counts support this clonotype. This sequence joins TRBV20-1 and TRBJ2-1; TRBD2 matches at 7 bases. The CDR3 sequence is 15 residues long. Germline CDR1 and CDR2: DFQATT and SNEGSKA (reference sequence). The V and J ends lost 3 bases and 10 bases, in that order; junction bases with no gene match: 15. The CDR3 sequence is CSARGVGVAGEEQFF. For the CDR3, the DNA is TGCAGTGCTAGGGGAGTGGGTGTGGCGGGAGAGGAGCAGTTCTTC.